The source of this TCR beta chain is a study of PD-L1 blockade in urothelial cancer. Study summary: Blood was evaluated 3 weeks (second dose) and 6 weeks after therapy began.

V lost 0 bases, J lost 10 bases, and 7 bases lay in between. Germline V lookup: CDR1 SGHRS, CDR2 YFSETQ. This CDR3 contains 11 residues. The data were produced by immunoSEQ multiplex PCR, yet TCRdb's version contains in-frame clones alone and is incomplete. This sample has 70,000 or so clones; 70% to 90% occur once, and the top ten carry roughly 3.2%. This clone was recorded a few times. This TCR was sampled from a man aged 55 to 70 with urothelial cancer. Sequenced material: PBMCs, taken around atezolizumab (anti-PD-L1) treatment. The genes are TRBV5-1 and TRBJ1-2; no definite D call. DNA of the CDR3: TGCGCCAGCAGCTTGGGAAACTCCTACACCTTC. This sequence encodes CASSLGNSYTF. The whole variable domain, filled in from reference TRBV5-1 and TRBJ1-2, reads KAGVTQTPRYLIKTRGQQVTLSCSPISGHRSVSWYQQTPGQGLQFLFEYFSETQRNKGNFPGRFSGRQFSNSRSEMNVSTLELGDSALYLCASSLGNSYTFGSGTRLTVV.